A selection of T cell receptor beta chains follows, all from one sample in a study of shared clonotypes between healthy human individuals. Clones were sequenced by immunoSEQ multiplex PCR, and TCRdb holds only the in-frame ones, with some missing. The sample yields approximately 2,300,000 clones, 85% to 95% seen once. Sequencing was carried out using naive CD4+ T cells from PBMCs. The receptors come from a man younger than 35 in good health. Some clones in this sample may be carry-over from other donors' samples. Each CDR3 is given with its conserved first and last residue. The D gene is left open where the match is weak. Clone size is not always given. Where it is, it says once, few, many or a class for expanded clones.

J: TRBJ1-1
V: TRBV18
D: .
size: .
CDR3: CASSPNTGHYTEAFF
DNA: TGTGCCAGCTCCCCAAACACTGGGCATTACACTGAAGCTTTCTTT

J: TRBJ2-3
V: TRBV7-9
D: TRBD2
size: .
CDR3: CASSLDVITAGGNTQYF
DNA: TGTGCCAGCAGCTTAGACGTTATCACAGCGGGGGGGAATACGCAGTATTTT

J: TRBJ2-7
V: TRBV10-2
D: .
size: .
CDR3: CASRDTSYEQYF
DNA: TGCGCCAGCCGGGACACGTCCTACGAGCAGTACTTC

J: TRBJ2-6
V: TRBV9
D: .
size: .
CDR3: CASSVDSSGANVLTF
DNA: TGTGCCAGCAGCGTAGACAGCTCTGGGGCCAACGTCCTGACTTTC

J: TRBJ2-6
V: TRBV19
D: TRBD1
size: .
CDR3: CASRQGAEGANVLTF
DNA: TGTGCCAGTCGACAGGGGGCGGAGGGGGCCAACGTCCTGACTTTC

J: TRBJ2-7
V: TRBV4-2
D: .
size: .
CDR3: CASSHLGGGQYEQYF
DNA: TGTGCCAGCAGCCACCTGGGTGGGGGGCAGTACGAGCAGTACTTC

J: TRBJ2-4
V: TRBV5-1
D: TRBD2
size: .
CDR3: CASSPFLRTSGRTENIQYF
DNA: TGCGCCAGCAGCCCCTTTTTAAGGACTAGCGGCCGAACGGAAAACATTCAGTACTTC

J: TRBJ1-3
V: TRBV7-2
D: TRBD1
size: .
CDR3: CASSSTGVDGNTIYF
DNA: TGTGCCAGCAGCTCCACAGGGGTAGATGGAAACACCATATATTTT

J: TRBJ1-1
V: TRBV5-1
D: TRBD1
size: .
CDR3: CASSRDRVMTEAFF
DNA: TGCGCCAGCAGCCGCGACAGGGTGATGACTGAAGCTTTCTTT

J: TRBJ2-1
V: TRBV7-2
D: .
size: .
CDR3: CASSSTPLALGNEQFF
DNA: TGTGCCAGCAGCTCGACCCCACTAGCTCTGGGGAATGAGCAGTTCTTC

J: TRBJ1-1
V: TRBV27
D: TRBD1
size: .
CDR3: CASSFGQGALHTEAFF
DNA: TGTGCCAGCAGCTTCGGACAGGGGGCCCTCCACACTGAAGCTTTCTTT

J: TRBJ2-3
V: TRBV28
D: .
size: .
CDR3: CASTIPPARSTDTQYF
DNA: TGTGCCAGCACCATTCCCCCGGCGAGAAGCACAGATACGCAGTATTTT

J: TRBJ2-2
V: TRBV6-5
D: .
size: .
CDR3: CASSGRRATGELFF
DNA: TGTGCCAGCAGTGGCAGAAGAGCCACCGGGGAGCTGTTTTTT

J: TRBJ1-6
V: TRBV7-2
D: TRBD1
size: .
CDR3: CASSLVGTGESPLHF
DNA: TGTGCCAGCAGCTTAGTTGGGACAGGGGAGTCACCCCTCCACTTT

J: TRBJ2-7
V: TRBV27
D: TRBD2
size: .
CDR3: CASSTRLAGLSYEQYF
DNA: TGTGCCAGCAGTACACGACTAGCGGGCTTGTCCTACGAGCAGTACTTC

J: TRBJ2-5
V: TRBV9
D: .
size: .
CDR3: CASGAQEQETQYF
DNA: TGTGCCAGCGGGGCACAGGAGCAAGAGACCCAGTACTTC

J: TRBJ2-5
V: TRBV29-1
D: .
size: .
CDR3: CSVAHEMWYF
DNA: TGCAGCGTTGCCCACGAGATGTGGTACTTC

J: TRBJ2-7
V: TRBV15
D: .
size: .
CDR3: CAASSQGGTSSYEQYF
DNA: TGTGCCGCCAGCAGCCAAGGCGGGACGAGCTCCTACGAGCAGTACTTC

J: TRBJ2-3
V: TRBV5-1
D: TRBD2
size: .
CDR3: CASSSAGLAGGRGTQYF
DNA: TGCGCCAGCAGCTCGGCCGGACTAGCGGGAGGGAGAGGGACGCAGTATTTT

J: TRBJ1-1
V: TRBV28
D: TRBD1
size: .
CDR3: CASSLDKGTASSNTEAFF
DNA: TGTGCCAGCAGTTTAGATAAAGGGACAGCCTCCTCCAACACTGAAGCTTTCTTT

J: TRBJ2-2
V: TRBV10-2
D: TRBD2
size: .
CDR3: CASSLSGRGTGELFF
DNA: TGCGCCAGCAGCCTTAGCGGGAGAGGCACCGGGGAGCTGTTTTTT

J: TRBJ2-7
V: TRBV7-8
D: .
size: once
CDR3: CASNKLGQDYEQYF
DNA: TGTGCCAGCAACAAATTGGGACAAGACTACGAGCAGTACTTC

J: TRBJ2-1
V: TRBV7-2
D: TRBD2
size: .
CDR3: CASSKTSGYNEQFF
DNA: TGTGCCAGCAGCAAAACTAGCGGTTACAATGAGCAGTTCTTC

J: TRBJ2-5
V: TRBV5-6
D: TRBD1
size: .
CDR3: CASSLTDRGPAGETQYF
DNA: TGTGCCAGCAGCTTGACGGATAGGGGGCCTGCAGGAGAGACCCAGTACTTC

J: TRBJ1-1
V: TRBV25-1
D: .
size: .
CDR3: CASSGDGGRYTEAFF
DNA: TGTGCCAGCAGTGGTGACGGGGGCCGCTACACTGAAGCTTTCTTT

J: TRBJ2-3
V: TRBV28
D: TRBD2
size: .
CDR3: CALGAGVADTQYF
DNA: TGTGCCCTGGGAGCGGGAGTAGCCGATACGCAGTATTTT

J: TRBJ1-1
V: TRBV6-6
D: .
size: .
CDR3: CASIGVESTEAFF
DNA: TGTGCCAGCATCGGGGTTGAGTCCACTGAAGCTTTCTTT